The 31 T cell receptor beta chains listed next were all sequenced from one sample in a study of spatial heterogeneity in lung cancer. General study points: Counts that tracked tumor mutation counts were those of expanded intratumoral alpha and beta TCRs.

These receptors have no known antigen. Regarding time point: sample taken at primary tumor resection. TCRdb re-called the 5' RACE reads with MiXCR, one entry per CDR3 protein. The data show 6,900 or so distinct CDR3 sequences, 12% seen once. The sample in question was lung tumor tissue, obtained at surgery. Receptor source: a male donor with early-stage non-small cell lung cancer.

The chain couples TRBV20-1 to TRBJ1-1; D is perhaps TRBD1 (5 bases). CDR1 DFQATT and CDR2 SNEGSKA come from the germline V gene (reference sequence). The CDR3 spans 14 residues. Between the trimmed V and J ends, which lost 4 bases and 3 bases, there was a span of 15 bases. The CDR3: CSATNRGWDTEAFF. CDR3 nucleotides: TGCAGTGCTACAAATCGGGGGTGGGACACTGAAGCTTTCTTT.

This clonotype has at least ten counts. The chain combines TRBV7-9 with TRBJ2-3; 7 nucleotides line up with TRBD1. Germline lookup yields CDR1 SEHNR and CDR2 FQNEAQ (reference sequence). Germline trimming cut 1 base from V and 2 bases from J; bases unmatched to any gene: 6. CDR3 size: 16 residues. The CDR3 bases are TGTGCCAGCAGCTTAGTAGGGGGCGCCTACACAGATACGCAGTATTTT. It translates to CASSLVGGAYTDTQYF.

There are many counts of this clonotype. The chain recombines TRBV25-1 with TRBJ1-4; 8 positions agree with TRBD1. V shed 6 bases, J shed 7 bases, and the junction held 7 bases outside the gene matches. The CDR3 has 14 amino acids. Germline assignment: CDR1 MGHDK and CDR2 SYGVNS. The CDR3 region has the DNA TGTGCCAGCAGCATACAGGGGGGGGCTGAAAAACTGTTTTTT. Translating it yields CASSIQGGAEKLFF.

The chain joins TRBV7-9 to TRBJ2-2, with TRBD2 as a possible D gene (6 bases). With 0 bases removed from V and 1 base from J, the gap between germline ends came to 18 bases. Germline V lookup: CDR1 SEHNR, CDR2 FQNEAQ (reference sequence). The CDR3 covers 19 residues. The CDR3, as DNA: TGTGCCAGCAGCTTAGCCTCCTCCGGGAGCCCGAGGAACACCGGGGAGCTGTTTTTT. Encoded protein: CASSLASSGSPRNTGELFF. The whole variable domain, remainder taken from reference TRBV7-9 and TRBJ2-2, is DTGVSQNPRHKITKRGQNVTFRCDPISEHNRLYWYRQTLGQGPEFLTYFQNEAQLEKSRLLSDRFSAERPKGSFSTLEIQRTEQGDSAMYLCASSLASSGSPRNTGELFFGEGSRLTVL.

This clonotype was observed at least ten times. The chain links TRBV6-5 to TRBJ2-7; TRBD1 aligns across 8 bases. V trimming: 1 base; J trimming: 5 bases; junction bases outside the gene matches: 7. Germline CDR1 reads MNHEY; CDR2 reads SVGAGI. CDR3 length equals 15 residues. Here the CDR3 DNA reads TGTGCCAGCAGTTACTACTTCGGGACAGGCCACGAGCAGTACTTC. Its protein is CASSYYFGTGHEQYF.

This clonotype is termed medium-sized (0.01 to 0.1%). The J gene is TRBJ2-5, the V gene TRBV7-2; no clear D gene. Germline V gene data show CDR1 as SGHTA and CDR2 as FQGNSA. Trimming removed 3 bases from V and 5 bases from J, with 10 bases in between. There are 13 residues in the CDR3. CDR3 sequence reads: CASSFNLGETQYF. DNA for the CDR3: TGTGCCAGCAGCTTCAACTTAGGGGAGACCCAGTACTTC.

This clonotype has ten or more counts. J is TRBJ2-1 and V is TRBV20-1, with D hard to call. CDR1 and CDR2 (germline): DFQATT, SNEGSKA (reference sequence). The CDR3 length is 14 residues. V was clipped by 3 bases and J by 0 bases, with 9 bases between them. The CDR3 loop is CSASSPSSYNEQFF. Written as DNA, the CDR3 is TGCAGTGCTAGTTCCCCGAGCTCCTACAATGAGCAGTTCTTC.

This clonotype was found many times. This chain links TRBV29-1 with TRBJ2-2, with TRBD1 matching 7 bases. Germline V lookup: CDR1 SQVTM, CDR2 ANQGSEA. CDR3 size: 13 residues. V lost 6 bases, J lost 6 bases, and 7 bases stayed unmatched. The CDR3: CSVFQRGPGELFF. CDR3 nucleotides: TGCAGCGTGTTCCAAAGGGGGCCCGGGGAGCTGTTTTTT.

This clonotype has a count of ten or more. The V and J genes are TRBV29-1 and TRBJ2-3; 8 nucleotides match TRBD1. Germline lookup yields CDR1 SQVTM and CDR2 ANQGSEA. CDR3 length equals 14 residues. The J segment lost 1 base and the V segment lost 7 bases, leaving 7 bases of the junction unmatched. The CDR3 loop is CSGQKTGGTDTQYF. The CDR3 nucleotides read TGCAGCGGACAGAAGACAGGGGGCACAGATACGCAGTATTTT.

This clonotype is labeled large. V gene TRBV7-2 combines with J gene TRBJ2-7, with D possibly being TRBD2 (6 bases). The CDR3 totals 15 residues. V lost 5 bases to trimming and J lost 4 bases, with 18 bases between them. Germline CDR1 is SGHTA and CDR2 is FQGNSA. This CDR3 is CASSPAGTAGYEQYF. CDR3 in DNA: TGTGCCAGCAGCCCTGCAGGGACTGCCGGTTACGAGCAGTACTTC.

This clonotype is medium-sized in the sample. The rearrangement links TRBV6-5 to TRBJ2-1, with 11 bases lining up with TRBD2. J gave up 4 bases and V 5 bases, and 7 bases lay outside the gene matches. Germline-derived CDR1 and CDR2 are MNHEY and SVGAGI. CDR3 size: 16 residues. CDR3 nucleotides: TGTGCCAGCAGTCGCGACGGGACTAGCGGTTACAATGAGCAGTTCTTC. It codes for CASSRDGTSGYNEQFF.

In this sample, this clonotype turned up many times. J is TRBJ2-2 and V is TRBV5-1; no clear D gene. Germline loops: CDR1 SGHRS, CDR2 YFSETQ. Trimming took 2 bases from V and 4 from J, leaving 9 bases between them. The CDR3 totals 14 residues. CDR3 sequence: CASSFRPSTGELFF. As DNA, the CDR3 is TGCGCCAGCAGCTTCCGGCCCTCCACCGGGGAGCTGTTTTTT.

This clonotype showed up many times. The J gene is TRBJ2-1, the V gene TRBV28; TRBD1 agrees at 11 bases. Germline-derived CDR1 and CDR2 are MDHEN and SYDVKM. The CDR3 extends over 15 amino acids. V dropped 4 bases and J dropped 8; count of bases not matched to a gene: 7. Written as DNA, the CDR3 is TGTGCCAGCAGTTCCGCCGGGACAGGGGGTGATGAGCAGTTCTTC. This gives the protein CASSSAGTGGDEQFF.

This clonotype came up many times. The chain recombines TRBV25-1 with TRBJ2-7; the match to TRBD1 covers 7 bases. Germline V gives CDR1 MGHDK, CDR2 SYGVNS. This CDR3 contains 13 residues. J lost 3 bases, V lost 8 bases, and 7 bases had no gene match. The CDR3 reads CASGGQPYYEQYF. CDR3 nucleotides: TGTGCCAGCGGGGGACAGCCCTACTACGAGCAGTACTTC.

This clonotype was counted only a few times. The V call is TRBV7-8, the J call TRBJ2-7, with 13 nucleotides matching TRBD2. CDR3 size: 16 residues. The V segment lost 5 bases and the J segment 5 bases; nucleotides outside the gene matches: 9. Germline V CDR1 and CDR2: SGHVS, FQNEAQ. This CDR3 is CASSLQTSGRSHEQYF. The DNA of the CDR3 is TGTGCCAGCAGCCTCCAGACTAGCGGGAGGTCCCACGAGCAGTACTTC.

This clonotype came up many times. The chain recombines TRBV4-1 with TRBJ2-7, with D hard to call. The CDR3 has 11 amino acids. The ends were cut back, 6 bases at V and 7 bases at J, with 10 bases in the middle. Germline CDR1 and CDR2: MGHRA and YSYEKL. In DNA, the CDR3 is TGCGCCAGCAGTCCAACGGGTGAGCAGTACTTC. Residues: CASSPTGEQYF.

This clonotype is classed as medium-sized. V is TRBV20-1 and J is TRBJ2-5; D possibly uses TRBD1 or TRBD2 (5 bases each). The germline V and J ends were trimmed by 6 bases and 7 bases, with 18 bases remaining between them. The CDR3 length is 13 residues. CDR1 DFQATT and CDR2 SNEGSKA come from the germline V gene (reference sequence). The CDR3 DNA reads TGCAGTGCAATCAGACTTCGAGGGGTGACCCAGTACTTC. It codes for CSAIRLRGVTQYF.

By its share, this clonotype is large. The genes are TRBV7-8 and TRBJ1-5; a possible D gene is TRBD1 (5 bases). The germline V gene encodes CDR1 SGHVS and CDR2 FQNEAQ. This CDR3 spans 15 amino acids. V lost 0 bases and J lost 6, with 12 bases in between. This CDR3 is CASSLAIRGSQPQHF. The CDR3 DNA is TGTGCCAGCAGCTTAGCAATAAGGGGATCTCAGCCCCAGCATTTT.

This clonotype was recorded many times. V and J are TRBV29-1 and TRBJ2-2, with D unclear. The CDR3 runs to 13 residues. Looked up from germline, CDR1 is SQVTM and CDR2 is ANQGSEA. The V end lost 3 bases, the J end lost 4 bases, and 9 bases lay between the germline ends. CDR3 sequence reads: CSVDGRSTGELFF. The CDR3 region has the DNA TGCAGCGTTGATGGCAGAAGCACCGGGGAGCTGTTTTTT.

This clonotype was detected only a few times. CDR3 region: CASSHRLEDEQFF. CDR3 sequence (DNA): TGTGCCAGCAGCCATCGACTAGAGGATGAGCAGTTCTTC. The gene calls are TRBV14 and TRBJ2-1; maybe TRBD2 (6 bases). With 3 bases removed from V and 8 bases from J, the gap between germline ends came to 11 bases. The CDR3 runs 13 residues. Looked up from germline, CDR1 is SGHDN and CDR2 is FVKESK.

This clonotype was recorded at least ten times. The chain links TRBV2 to TRBJ1-3; a weak D match, TRBD1 (6 bases). The CDR3 spans 14 residues. Per the germline V gene, CDR1 is SNHLY and CDR2 is FYNNEI. Trimming took 6 bases from V and 3 from J, leaving 12 bases between them. Written as DNA, the CDR3 is TGTGCCAGCAGGGGGGCGGCGGATGGAAACACCATATATTTT. Translated: CASRGAADGNTIYF.

This clonotype is classed as medium-sized. The chain recombines TRBV29-1 with TRBJ2-6; TRBD1 matches at 10 bases. This CDR3 comprises 16 residues. The V and J ends lost 4 bases and 3 bases, in that order; junction bases with no gene match: 6. Germline-derived CDR1 and CDR2 are SQVTM and ANQGSEA. CDR3 sequence: CSVVGTGVDGANVLTF. In DNA, the CDR3 is TGCAGCGTTGTAGGGACAGGGGTGGATGGGGCCAACGTCCTGACTTTC. Using reference TRBV29-1 and TRBJ2-6 for the parts outside the CDR3, the full variable domain is SAVISQKPSRDICQRGTSLTIQCQVDSQVTMMFWYRQQPGQSLTLIATANQGSEATYESGFVIDKFPISRPNLTFSTLTVSNMSPEDSSIYLCSVVGTGVDGANVLTFGAGSRLTVL.

Relative to its sample, this clonotype is large. The J gene is TRBJ2-3, the V gene TRBV5-4; possible D gene TRBD2, 6 bases. CDR1 and CDR2 (germline): SGHNT, YYREEE (reference sequence). The CDR3 runs 17 residues. Trimming stripped 0 bases from V and 3 bases from J, with 17 bases between. The CDR3 spells CASSLGIGVEGTDTQYF. CDR3 nucleotide sequence: TGTGCCAGCAGCTTGGGGATTGGCGTGGAGGGTACAGATACGCAGTATTTT.

This clonotype showed up many times. The V gene is TRBV29-1, the J gene TRBJ2-6, with a possible D match to TRBD1 (6 bases). The length of the CDR3 is 16 residues. Between the trimmed V and J ends, which lost 6 bases and 0 bases, there was a span of 15 bases. Germline CDR1 reads SQVTM; CDR2 reads ANQGSEA. Written as DNA, the CDR3 is TGCAGCGTGGCCTGGGGGCTGAACTCTGGGGCCAACGTCCTGACTTTC. Its translation is CSVAWGLNSGANVLTF.

The chain carries TRBV18 and TRBJ1-3; weak D call: TRBD1 (6 bases). Between the trimmed V and J ends, which lost 3 bases and 1 base, there was a span of 13 bases. CDR1 is KGHSH and CDR2 is LQKENI in the germline V gene. CDR3 size: 16 residues. The CDR3 region has the DNA TGTGCCAGCTCACCGACGGCACAGGGATCTGGAAACACCATATATTTT. This codes for CASSPTAQGSGNTIYF.

This clonotype was recorded at least ten times. V and J are TRBV5-4 and TRBJ2-3; no definite D call. The CDR3 covers 13 residues. Between the trimmed V and J ends, which lost 5 bases and 2 bases, there was a span of 9 bases. Germline-derived CDR1 and CDR2 are SGHNT and YYREEE (reference sequence). The CDR3 loop is CASRVQFTDTQYF. Here the CDR3 DNA reads TGTGCCAGCAGAGTCCAATTCACAGATACGCAGTATTTT.

This clonotype has a count of ten or more. The chain is built from TRBV27 and TRBJ1-5, with TRBD1 as a possible D gene (5 bases). The CDR3 length is 15 residues. The V end was cut by 0 bases, the J end by 2 bases, with 8 bases between. Per the germline V gene, CDR1 is MNHEY and CDR2 is SMNVEV (reference sequence). The CDR3 DNA reads TGTGCCAGCAGTTTATCAGGGGTGGGCAATCAGCCCCAGCATTTT. As protein: CASSLSGVGNQPQHF.

This clonotype turned up a few times. The V call is TRBV18, the J call TRBJ2-7; 9 bases fit TRBD1. In germline, CDR1 is KGHSH, CDR2 LQKENI. This CDR3 is built from 16 residues. The trim removed 3 bases at V and 5 bases at J, leaving 11 bases unmatched. In nucleotides, the CDR3 is TGTGCCAGCTCACCCATGGGACAGGGATTAATCCACGAGCAGTACTTC. Translated, it gives CASSPMGQGLIHEQYF. Based on the CDR3 plus reference TRBV18 and TRBJ2-7, the full variable domain is NAGVMQNPRHLVRRRGQEARLRCSPMKGHSHVYWYRQLPEEGLKFMVYLQKENIIDESGMPKERFSAEFPKEGPSILRIQQVVRGDSAAYFCASSPMGQGLIHEQYFGPGTRLTVT.

The sample holds many counts of this clonotype. The V and J genes are TRBV2 and TRBJ2-5, with D perhaps TRBD1 or TRBD2 (7 bases each). Germline V gene sequence: CDR1 SNHLY, CDR2 FYNNEI. This CDR3 region has 13 residues. Trimming took off 5 bases at V and 4 bases at J, with 11 bases between the two ends. CDR3 DNA: TGTGCCAGCAGTTCAGGGGGGGGAGAGACCCAGTACTTC. Its translation: CASSSGGGETQYF. The full variable domain, its missing parts supplied by reference TRBV2 and TRBJ2-5, is EPEVTQTPSHQVTQMGQEVILRCVPISNHLYFYWYRQILGQKVEFLVSFYNNEISEKSEIFDDQFSVERPDGSNFTLKIRSTKLEDSAMYFCASSSGGGETQYFGPGTRLLVL.

This clonotype was seen at least ten times. V usage is TRBV20-1 and J usage is TRBJ1-4; weak D call: TRBD1 (5 bases). Germline CDR1 reads DFQATT; CDR2 reads SNEGSKA (reference sequence). The V end was cut by 3 bases, the J end by 0 bases, with 5 bases between. The CDR3 consists of 13 residues. The CDR3 coding sequence is TGCAGTGCTAGGACAGCAACTAATGAAAAACTGTTTTTT. It is translated as CSARTATNEKLFF.

This clonotype was detected ten times or more. V gene TRBV4-1 combines with J gene TRBJ1-2, with 9 positions matching TRBD1. The CDR3 covers 13 residues. The V and J ends lost 3 bases and 8 bases, in that order; junction bases with no gene match: 4. Germline loops: CDR1 MGHRA, CDR2 YSYEKL. CDR3 nucleotide sequence: TGCGCCAGCAGCCACGGACAGGGGTACGGCTACACCTTC. As protein: CASSHGQGYGYTF.